Sequencing of this TCR beta chain was carried out in a study of post-analysis software for immune sequencing data. Study-level points and caveats: Strong co-clustering by F measure was seen for same-batch samples. Higher frequency in patients than in controls was seen for roughly five TRBV segments, with TRBV5-6, TRBV5-1 and TRBV20-1 among them.

Unique-molecular-identifier-tagged TCR beta cDNA libraries were used. TCRdb passed the PCR reads through MiXCR, listing each CDR3 protein once. The data contain fewer than 900,000 distinct CDR3 sequences, roughly 50% of them singletons. Germline V gives CDR1 MNHNS, CDR2 SASEGT. This CDR3 region has 18 residues. The ends were cut back, 4 bases at V and 0 bases at J, with 19 bases in the middle. Notes on this clonotype: Its antigen is not identified.

Sequenced sample: blood. The V call is TRBV6-1, the J call TRBJ2-4, with a possible D match to TRBD2 (7 bases). The sequence was collected from a girl between 10 and 17 years old with multiple sclerosis. CDR3 amino acids: CASSGGLAERVAKNIQYF. For the CDR3, the DNA is TGTGCCAGCAGTGGGGGGCTAGCGGAGAGGGTAGCCAAAAACATTCAGTACTTC.